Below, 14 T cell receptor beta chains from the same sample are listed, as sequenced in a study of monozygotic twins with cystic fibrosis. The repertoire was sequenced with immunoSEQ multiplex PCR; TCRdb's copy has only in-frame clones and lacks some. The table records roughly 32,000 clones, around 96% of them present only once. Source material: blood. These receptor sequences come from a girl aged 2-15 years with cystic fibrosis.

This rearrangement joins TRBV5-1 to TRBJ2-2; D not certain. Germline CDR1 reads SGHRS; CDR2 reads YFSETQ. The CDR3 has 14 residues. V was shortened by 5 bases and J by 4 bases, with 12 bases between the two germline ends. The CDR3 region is CASRGSRGTGELFF. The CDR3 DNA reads TGCGCCAGCAGGGGCAGTCGAGGCACCGGGGAGCTGTTTTTT.

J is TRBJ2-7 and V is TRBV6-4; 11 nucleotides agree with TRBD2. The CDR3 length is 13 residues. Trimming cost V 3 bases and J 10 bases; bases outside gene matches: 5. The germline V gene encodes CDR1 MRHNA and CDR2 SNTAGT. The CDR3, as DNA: TGTGCCAGCAGTGAACTAGCGGGAGTCGGACAGTACTTC. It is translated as CASSELAGVGQYF.

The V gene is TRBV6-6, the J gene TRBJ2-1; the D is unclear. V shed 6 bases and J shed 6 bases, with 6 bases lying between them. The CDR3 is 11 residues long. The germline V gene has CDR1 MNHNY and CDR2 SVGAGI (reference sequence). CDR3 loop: CASSPANEQFF. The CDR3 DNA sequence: TGTGCCAGCAGCCCCGCCAATGAGCAGTTCTTC.

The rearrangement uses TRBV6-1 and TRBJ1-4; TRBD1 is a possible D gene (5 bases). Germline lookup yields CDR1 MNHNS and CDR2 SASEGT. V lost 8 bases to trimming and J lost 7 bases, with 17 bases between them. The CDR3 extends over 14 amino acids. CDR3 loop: CASQDRGVTEKLFF. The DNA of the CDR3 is TGTGCCAGCCAGGATAGAGGGGTCACTGAAAAACTGTTTTTT.

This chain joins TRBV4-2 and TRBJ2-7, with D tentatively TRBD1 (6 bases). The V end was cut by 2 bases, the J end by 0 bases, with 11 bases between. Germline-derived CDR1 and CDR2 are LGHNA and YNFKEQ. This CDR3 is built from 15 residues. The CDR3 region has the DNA TGTGCCAGCAGCCAACCCACAGGGAGCTCCTACGAGCAGTACTTC. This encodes CASSQPTGSSYEQYF.

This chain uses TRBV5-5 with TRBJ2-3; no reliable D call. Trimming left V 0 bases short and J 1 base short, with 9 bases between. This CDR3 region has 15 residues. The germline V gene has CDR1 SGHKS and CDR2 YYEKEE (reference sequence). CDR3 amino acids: CASSLAVGGTDTQYF. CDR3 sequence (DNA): TGTGCCAGCAGCTTGGCCGTCGGCGGCACAGATACGCAGTATTTT.

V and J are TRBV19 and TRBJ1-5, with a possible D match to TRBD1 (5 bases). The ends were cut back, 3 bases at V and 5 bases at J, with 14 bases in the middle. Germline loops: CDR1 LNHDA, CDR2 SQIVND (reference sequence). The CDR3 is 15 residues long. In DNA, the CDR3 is TGTGCCAGTAGTATTTTGTCTCTGGGGCATCAGCCCCAGCATTTT. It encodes CASSILSLGHQPQHF.

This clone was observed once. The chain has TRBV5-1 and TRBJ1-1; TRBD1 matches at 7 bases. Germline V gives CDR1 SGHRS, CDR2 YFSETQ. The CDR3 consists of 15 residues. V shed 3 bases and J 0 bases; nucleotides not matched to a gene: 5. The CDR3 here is CASSSDREMNTEAFF. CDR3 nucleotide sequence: TGCGCCAGCAGCTCCGACAGGGAGATGAACACTGAAGCTTTCTTT.

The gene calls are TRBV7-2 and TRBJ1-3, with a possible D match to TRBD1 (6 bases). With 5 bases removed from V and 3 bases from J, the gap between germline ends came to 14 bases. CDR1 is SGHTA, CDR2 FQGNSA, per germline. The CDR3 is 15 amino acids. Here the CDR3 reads CASSHYTGIGNTIYF. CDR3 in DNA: TGTGCCAGCAGCCACTATACAGGGATTGGAAACACCATATATTTT.

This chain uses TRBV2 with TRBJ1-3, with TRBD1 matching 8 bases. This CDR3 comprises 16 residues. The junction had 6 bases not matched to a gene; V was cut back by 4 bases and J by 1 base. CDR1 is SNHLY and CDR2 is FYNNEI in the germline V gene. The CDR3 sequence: CASSALQGASGNTIYF. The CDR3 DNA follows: TGTGCCAGCAGTGCGTTGCAGGGGGCGTCTGGAAACACCATATATTTT.

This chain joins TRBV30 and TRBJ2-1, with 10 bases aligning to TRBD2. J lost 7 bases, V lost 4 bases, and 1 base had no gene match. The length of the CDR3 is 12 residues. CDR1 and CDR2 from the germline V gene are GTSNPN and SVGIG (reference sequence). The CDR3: CAWTSGRNEQFF. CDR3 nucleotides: TGTGCCTGGACTAGCGGGAGAAATGAGCAGTTCTTC.

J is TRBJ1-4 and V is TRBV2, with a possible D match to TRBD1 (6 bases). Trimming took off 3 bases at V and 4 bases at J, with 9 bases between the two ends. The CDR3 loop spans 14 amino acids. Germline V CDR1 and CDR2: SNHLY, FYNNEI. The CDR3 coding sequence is TGTGCCAGCAGTGACAGGGGAATTAATGAAAAACTGTTTTTT. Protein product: CASSDRGINEKLFF.

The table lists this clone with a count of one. The chain's CDR3 is CASRWDGTNTGELFF. DNA of the CDR3: TGCGCCAGCAGATGGGACGGTACGAACACCGGGGAGCTGTTTTTT. This chain joins TRBV5-1 and TRBJ2-2; D is tentatively TRBD1 or TRBD2 (5 bases each). The CDR3 loop spans 15 amino acids. The V gene's germline CDR1 is SGHRS and CDR2 YFSETQ. V was trimmed by 5 bases and J by 0 bases, leaving 11 bases between them.

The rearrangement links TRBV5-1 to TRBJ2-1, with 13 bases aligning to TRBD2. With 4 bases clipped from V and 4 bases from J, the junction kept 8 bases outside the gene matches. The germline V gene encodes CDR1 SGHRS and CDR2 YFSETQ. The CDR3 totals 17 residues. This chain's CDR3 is CASSTGKLAGGYNEQFF. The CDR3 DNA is TGCGCCAGCAGCACAGGCAAACTAGCGGGAGGGTACAATGAGCAGTTCTTC.